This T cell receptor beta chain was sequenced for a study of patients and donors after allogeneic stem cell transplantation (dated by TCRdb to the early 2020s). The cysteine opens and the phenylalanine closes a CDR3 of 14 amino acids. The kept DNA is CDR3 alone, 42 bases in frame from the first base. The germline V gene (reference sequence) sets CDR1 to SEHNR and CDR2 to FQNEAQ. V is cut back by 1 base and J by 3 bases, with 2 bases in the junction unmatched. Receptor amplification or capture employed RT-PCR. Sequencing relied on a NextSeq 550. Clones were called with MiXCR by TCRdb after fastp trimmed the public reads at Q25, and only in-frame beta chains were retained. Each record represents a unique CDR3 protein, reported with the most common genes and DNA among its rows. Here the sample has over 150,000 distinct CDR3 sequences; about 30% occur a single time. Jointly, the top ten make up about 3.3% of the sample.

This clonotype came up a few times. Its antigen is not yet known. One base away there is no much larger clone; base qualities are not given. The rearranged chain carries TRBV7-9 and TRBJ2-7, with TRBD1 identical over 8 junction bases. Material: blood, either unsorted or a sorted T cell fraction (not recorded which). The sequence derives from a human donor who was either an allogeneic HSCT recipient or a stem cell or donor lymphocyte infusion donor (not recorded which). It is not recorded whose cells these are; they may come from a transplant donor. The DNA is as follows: TGTGCCAGCAGCTTAGGGACAGGGTACTACGAGCAGTACTTC. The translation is CASSLGTGYYEQYF. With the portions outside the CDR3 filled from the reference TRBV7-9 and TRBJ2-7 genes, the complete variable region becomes DTGVSQNPRHKITKRGQNVTFRCDPISEHNRLYWYRQTLGQGPEFLTYFQNEAQLEKSRLLSDRFSAERPKGSFSTLEIQRTEQGDSAMYLCASSLGTGYYEQYFGPGTRLTVT.